This T cell receptor beta chain was captured in a study of blood T cell repertoires in COVID-19. At the level of the study: Sources were T cells, B-cell-depleted T cells, or PBMCs; the material itself was cDNA or gDNA.

The CDR3 runs to 13 residues. Germline V gene data show CDR1 as LNHDA and CDR2 as SQIVND (reference sequence). The V gene end was trimmed by 10 bases and the J gene end by 8 bases; junction bases not matched to a gene: 9. Sequencing used immunoSEQ multiplex PCR; TCRdb keeps in-frame clones, though not all of them. The data show some 200,000 clones, with about 82% seen just once and 2% to 3% held by the top ten. This clonotype was obtained from a woman aged 70-85 years with COVID-19, enrolled during active disease. The sequenced sample consisted of peripheral blood. This chain joins TRBV19 and TRBJ2-2; 8 nucleotides match TRBD1. The DNA of the CDR3 is TGTGCCACCAGACAGGGGAGTTCGGGGGAGCTGTTTTTT. Translation: CATRQGSSGELFF.